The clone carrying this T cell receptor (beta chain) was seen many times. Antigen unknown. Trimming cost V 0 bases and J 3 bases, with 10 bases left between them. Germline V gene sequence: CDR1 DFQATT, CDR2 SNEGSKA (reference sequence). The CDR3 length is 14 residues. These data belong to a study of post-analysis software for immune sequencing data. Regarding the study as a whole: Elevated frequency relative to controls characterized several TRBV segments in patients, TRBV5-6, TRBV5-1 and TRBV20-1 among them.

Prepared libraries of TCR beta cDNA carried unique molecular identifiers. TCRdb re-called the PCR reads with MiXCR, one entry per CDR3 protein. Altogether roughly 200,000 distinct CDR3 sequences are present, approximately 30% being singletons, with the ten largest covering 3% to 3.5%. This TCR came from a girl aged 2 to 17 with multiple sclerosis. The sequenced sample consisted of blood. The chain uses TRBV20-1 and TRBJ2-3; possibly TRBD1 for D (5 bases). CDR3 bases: TGCAGTGCTAGAGATCTCCAGGGAACAGATACGCAGTATTTT. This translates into CSARDLQGTDTQYF.